The 11 T cell receptor beta chains below were found in one sample sequenced in a study of shared clonotypes between healthy human individuals. Clones were sequenced by immunoSEQ multiplex PCR, and TCRdb holds only the in-frame ones, with some missing. The table includes 700,000 to 950,000 clones, 90% to 97% detected once. Naive-designated CD8 cells lacked CD45RO, were positively enriched for CCR7, and omitted terminally differentiated effector memory CD45RA+ cells. Sequenced sample: naive CD8+ T cells sorted from blood. All receptors come from a man aged 30 to 39 in good health.

This clone was seen a single time. The V gene is TRBV27, the J gene TRBJ2-5; 7 nucleotides align to TRBD1. V lost 3 bases to trimming and J lost 0 bases; unmatched junction nucleotides: 4. The CDR3 length is 15 residues. Germline V gene data show CDR1 as MNHEY and CDR2 as SMNVEV (reference sequence). CDR3: CASSLYRGHQETQYF. The CDR3 bases are TGTGCCAGCAGTTTGTACAGGGGTCACCAAGAGACCCAGTACTTC.

CDR3 bases: TGCGCCAGCAGCCAGGCGGCTAGCGGGAGCTACGAGCAGTACTTC. Its translation: CASSQAASGSYEQYF. The chain joins TRBV4-1 to TRBJ2-7; TRBD2 matches at 10 bases. This CDR3 spans 15 amino acids. Trimming at V came to 3 bases and at J to 3 bases, leaving 5 bases not matched to a gene. The germline gives CDR1 MGHRA, CDR2 YSYEKL.

The rearrangement links TRBV4-3 to TRBJ2-2, with D perhaps TRBD1 or TRBD2 (6 bases each). The CDR3 spans 18 residues. In germline, CDR1 is LGHNA, CDR2 YSLEER. Trimming took off 0 bases at V and 2 bases at J, with 16 bases between the two ends. In DNA form, the CDR3 reads TGCGCCAGCAGCCAAGATCAGGGGCTAGCGATCAACACCGGGGAGCTGTTTTTT. Translated: CASSQDQGLAINTGELFF.

V is TRBV5-1 and J is TRBJ2-3; D possibly corresponds to TRBD1 (5 bases). The CDR3 consists of 13 residues. Germline V gene lookup returns CDR1 SGHRS and CDR2 YFSETQ. V gave up 2 bases and J gave up 13 bases, with 17 bases separating them. CDR3 amino acids: CASSLHPQGEKYF. CDR3 in DNA: TGCGCCAGCAGCTTACACCCCCAGGGTGAAAAGTATTTT.

The chain has TRBV4-3 and TRBJ2-1, with D perhaps assigned TRBD1 or TRBD2 (5 bases each). In germline, CDR1 is LGHNA, CDR2 YSLEER. CDR3 length: 18 residues. V lost 0 bases and J lost 8, with 23 bases in between. The CDR3 reads CASSQDSYPGDRGDEQFF. The CDR3 bases are TGCGCCAGCAGCCAAGATTCGTATCCCGGGGACCGAGGTGATGAGCAGTTCTTC.

This rearrangement joins TRBV11-2 to TRBJ2-1; D assignment may be TRBD1 or TRBD2 (5 bases each). CDR3 length: 13 residues. The germline gives CDR1 SGHAT, CDR2 FQNNGV. V lost 0 bases and J 5 bases, leaving 5 bases between the germline ends. The CDR3 is CASSLEGHNEQFF. The CDR3 coding sequence is TGTGCCAGCAGCTTAGAGGGACACAATGAGCAGTTCTTC.

The rearrangement links TRBV15 to TRBJ1-4; D is unresolved. CDR1 is LNHNV, CDR2 YYDKDF, per germline (reference sequence). The CDR3 extends over 16 amino acids. Trimming cost V 3 bases and J 4 bases, with 15 bases left between them. CDR3 region: CATSRGVSDINEKLFF. In DNA, the CDR3 is TGTGCCACCAGCAGGGGAGTGTCCGACATTAATGAAAAACTGTTTTTT. Combining the CDR3 with reference TRBV15 and TRBJ1-4 gives the whole variable domain DAMVIQNPRYQVTQFGKPVTLSCSQTLNHNVMYWYQQKSSQAPKLLFHYYDKDFNNEADTPDNFQSRRPNTSFCFLDIRSPGLGDTAMYLCATSRGVSDINEKLFFGSGTQLSVL.

The chain recombines TRBV29-1 with TRBJ1-4; 7 nucleotides match TRBD1. The V and J ends lost 3 bases and 8 bases, in that order; junction bases with no gene match: 6. This CDR3 spans 13 amino acids. The germline V gene has CDR1 SQVTM and CDR2 ANQGSEA. The CDR3 here is CSVEGGDSEKLFF. CDR3 sequence (DNA): TGCAGCGTTGAGGGGGGGGACAGCGAAAAACTGTTTTTT.

The chain is built from TRBV6-1 and TRBJ1-5; tentatively, D is TRBD1 (5 bases). V lost 2 bases and J lost 0, with 14 bases in between. The CDR3 runs to 17 residues. Germline CDR1 is MNHNS and CDR2 is SASEGT. This chain's CDR3 is CASSEWGELGSNQPQHF. The CDR3 DNA is TGTGCCAGCAGTGAATGGGGGGAATTGGGTAGCAATCAGCCCCAGCATTTT.

The genes are TRBV19 and TRBJ1-3; no clear D gene. V lost 2 bases, J lost 0 bases, and 11 bases lay in between. This CDR3 is built from 16 residues. CDR1 and CDR2 from the germline V gene are LNHDA and SQIVND (reference sequence). CDR3 bases: TGTGCCAGTAGTATAAAACTCCGGTCCTCTGGAAACACCATATATTTT. It translates to CASSIKLRSSGNTIYF.

J is TRBJ2-2 and V is TRBV6-5; unclear D gene. CDR1 is MNHEY, CDR2 SVGAGI, per germline. Trimming pared 6 bases from V and 1 base from J, leaving 12 bases between. The CDR3 totals 15 residues. As DNA, the CDR3 is TGTGCCAGCAGGCCGACTTTTCTGAACACCGGGGAGCTGTTTTTT. Translation: CASRPTFLNTGELFF.